This T cell receptor (beta chain) is drawn from a study of blood T cell repertoires in COVID-19. Generated by immunoSEQ multiplex PCR, the TCRdb table keeps only in-frame clones and is missing some. The sample lists about 69,000 clones, 79% seen once, with approximately 15% in the top ten. This clone appeared a few times. CDR1 and CDR2 (germline): KGHSH, LQKENI. The V end lost 3 bases, the J end lost 4 bases, and 10 bases lay between the germline ends. The CDR3 is made up of 14 amino acids. Sequencing input: peripheral blood. This sequence joins TRBV18 and TRBJ1-5; TRBD1 might be the D (5 bases). The source of this sequence is a man between 60 and 75 years old with acute or convalescent COVID-19. The DNA of the CDR3 is TGTGCCAGCTCACCCGGGACTGGTAATCAGCCCCAGCATTTT. Amino acid sequence: CASSPGTGNQPQHF.